What follows is one T cell receptor beta chain and its context. Its antigen is not known. The data derive from a study of cytomegalovirus exposure and HLA in healthy donors. Findings of the study overall: For presence/absence analyses, sequencing depth was assumed to be roughly uniform across donors. Later examination showed HLA-associated TCR beta chains had greater clonal expansion than equally common others. In vitro experiments confirmed that three CMV-associated chains were specific for CMV antigens. Later genetic work tied a missense DCLRE1C variant to beta-chain V and J trimming.

V lost 6 bases, J lost 3 bases, and 14 bases lay in between. This CDR3 is 15 amino acids long. Germline V gene sequence: CDR1 MNHEY, CDR2 SMNVEV (reference sequence). The PCR made use of 60 Vbeta and 13 Jbeta primers. Clones were read by immunoSEQ multiplex PCR, and TCRdb kept only the in-frame ones, dropping some. The sample has around 150,000 clones, roughly 76% seen once; the top ten hold around 1.4%. This chain joins TRBV27 and TRBJ1-4, with D possibly being TRBD1 (6 bases). Material for sequencing was PBMCs. This TCR came from a man between 60 and 70 years old in good health and CMV-seronegative. The CDR3 bases are TGTGCCAGCAGCTCTCTACAGGGTCCTAATGAAAAACTGTTTTTT. Amino acids: CASSSLQGPNEKLFF. Variable domain in full (rest from reference TRBV27 and TRBJ1-4): EAQVTQNPRYLITVTGKKLTVTCSQNMNHEYMSWYRQDPGLGLRQIYYSMNVEVTDKGDVPEGYKVSRKEKRNFPLILESPSPNQTSLYFCASSSLQGPNEKLFFGSGTQLSVL.